The T cell receptor (beta chain) under discussion was sequenced for a study of Graves' ophthalmopathy and Graves' hyperthyroidism. In its sample, this clonotype was seen a few times. Antigen: not known. The V and J ends lost 7 bases and 0 bases respectively, with 12 bases between them. From germline, CDR1 is SEHNR and CDR2 FQNEAQ (reference sequence). The CDR3 runs to 14 residues. Scientists amplified the TCR beta CDR3 regions from RNA transcripts. An initial RT-PCR round employing HTBI primers preceded a second-round multiplex PCR. A single record per CDR3 protein comes from TCRdb applying MiXCR to the multiplex PCR reads. The repertoire holds almost 750,000 distinct CDR3 sequences, with 40% as singletons. Study-level points and caveats: In blood appeared most of the expanded thyroid clonotypes whose frequency exceeded 0.001.

The chain recombines TRBV7-9 with TRBJ1-1; perhaps TRBD1 as D (5 bases). Sample: peripheral blood. The sequence derives from an adult man with Graves' ophthalmopathy. CDR3 sequence reads: CASKTRGMNTEAFF. CDR3 coding DNA: TGTGCCAGCAAGACCCGGGGGATGAACACTGAAGCTTTCTTT.